This T cell receptor (beta chain) originates from a study of tumor and adjacent non-tumor tissue in lung cancer. Study-wide points: Tumor tissue had significantly higher TCR diversity than normal lung. Shorter survival was associated with higher TCR diversity in tumors.

This sample's RNA came from whole unsorted tissue. This non-tumor lung sample came from over 3 cm beyond the tumor edge. The V and J ends lost 4 bases and 4 bases, in that order; junction bases with no gene match: 15. Germline lookup yields CDR1 MGHRA and CDR2 YSYEKL. The length of the CDR3 is 17 residues. A modified ARM-PCR protocol with three rounds of nested PCR amplified TCRbeta. From the multiplex PCR reads, TCRdb called clonotypes with MiXCR, one entry per CDR3 protein. The sample lists under 80,000 distinct CDR3 sequences, 76% seen once, with 35% to 55% in the top ten. To note about this clonotype: The antigen is not known.

This clonotype was sampled from a man in his 60s with non-small cell lung cancer. This chain uses TRBV4-1 with TRBJ2-5; 7 nucleotides match TRBD2. The specimen was distant non-tumor lung tissue. CDR3 loop: CASSLEDGRLRGETQYF. The CDR3 DNA is TGCGCCAGCAGCCTAGAGGACGGGAGGTTGAGGGGAGAGACCCAGTACTTC.